Listed below are T cell receptor beta chains from one sample, sequenced in a study of cytomegalovirus exposure and HLA in healthy donors. Produced via immunoSEQ multiplex PCR; TCRdb's table is partial and in-frame only. The data contain about 160,000 clones, 65% to 80% of them singletons. Sequencing used PBMCs. The receptors come from a young man in good health and CMV-seropositive. Each CDR3 is given with its conserved first and last residue. The D gene is left open where the match is weak. Not all rows give a size; the values are once, few, many and, for expanded clones, a class.

.	TRBV5-1	.	TRBJ1-4	CASSLVGAKEKLFF	TGCGCCAGCAGCTTGGTAGGGGCAAAAGAAAAACTGTTTTTT
.	TRBV10-1	few	TRBJ2-3	CASSETGSTDTQYF	TGCGCCAGCAGTGAGACAGGGTCCACAGATACGCAGTATTTT
TRBD2	TRBV10-3	few	TRBJ2-1	CAISESGTSGAHNEQFF	TGTGCCATCAGTGAGTCCGGAACTAGCGGGGCCCACAATGAGCAGTTCTTC
TRBD1	TRBV9	.	TRBJ2-3	CASSVQTGGRGTDTQYF	TGTGCCAGCAGCGTCCAAACAGGGGGACGCGGCACAGATACGCAGTATTTT
.	TRBV6-1	.	TRBJ1-1	CASSVQGFAEAFF	TGTGCCAGCAGTGTACAGGGTTTCGCTGAAGCTTTCTTT
TRBD1	TRBV5-1	.	TRBJ1-1	CASSPRQGNTEAFF	TGCGCCAGCAGCCCACGACAGGGGAACACTGAAGCTTTCTTT
.	TRBV2	.	TRBJ1-1	CASSGSRGAGAEAFF	TGTGCCAGCAGTGGATCCCGGGGGGCGGGTGCTGAAGCTTTCTTT
TRBD1	TRBV5-4	few	TRBJ1-1	CASSLEGQGAWTEAFF	TGTGCCAGCAGCTTGGAAGGACAGGGGGCGTGGACTGAAGCTTTCTTT
.	TRBV2	few	TRBJ2-2	CASSYTSNTGELFF	TGTGCCAGCAGTTATACAAGTAACACCGGGGAGCTGTTTTTT
TRBD1	TRBV19	.	TRBJ1-1	CASSIGEDRGQSEAFF	TGTGCCAGTAGTATTGGAGAGGACAGGGGTCAATCTGAAGCTTTCTTT
.	TRBV30	few	TRBJ1-1	CAWSARGGFPEAFF	TGTGCCTGGAGTGCTCGAGGGGGATTCCCTGAAGCTTTCTTT
TRBD2	TRBV5-1	.	TRBJ2-3	CASNRGLAGAGDTQYF	TGCGCCAGCAACCGGGGACTAGCGGGAGCAGGAGATACGCAGTATTTT
TRBD1	TRBV5-6	.	TRBJ2-3	CASSWGTEVGQYF	TGTGCCAGCAGCTGGGGGACAGAAGTGGGGCAGTATTTT
TRBD2	TRBV2	once	TRBJ2-3	CASSEEGRGGLDTQYF	TGTGCCAGCAGTGAAGAAGGGCGGGGGGGCCTAGATACGCAGTATTTT
.	TRBV10-3	few	TRBJ1-2	CAISRDSTGGYGYTF	TGTGCCATCAGTCGGGACTCCACCGGGGGCTATGGCTACACCTTC
.	TRBV4-1	.	TRBJ1-2	CASSQDGAPEGGYTF	TGCGCCAGCAGCCAAGATGGGGCGCCCGAAGGCGGCTACACCTTC
TRBD2	TRBV4-1	.	TRBJ2-1	CASSDGGEGAYNEQFF	TGCGCCAGCAGCGACGGGGGGGAAGGGGCCTACAATGAGCAGTTCTTC